These 26 T cell receptor beta chains share one sample of origin, sequenced in a study of CXCR3-negative and CXCR3-positive naive CD8 T cells. Study-wide results and caveats: Against CXCR3-negative naive cells, CXCR3-positive naive cells showed more hydrophobic TRB CDR3s.

Antigens of these TCRs are unknown. UMI-labeled 5' RACE TRB cDNA libraries were prepared from the cells. For each CDR3 protein, TCRdb gives one entry from its re-call of the 5' RACE reads, without DNA. This sample lists 2,500 to 3,500 distinct CDR3 sequences; its ten largest clones have 1.4% to 1.5%. Sequences were obtained from naive CXCR3+ CD8+ T cells from blood. Subset denoted: CD45RO-CCR7+CD27+CD95- naive CD8+ T cells expressing CXCR3 (TNR3+). The receptors were gathered from a human donor in good health. Some clones in this sample may be carry-over from other donors' samples.

This clonotype is deemed medium-sized (0.01 to 0.1%) by its frequency. The chain carries TRBV20-1 and TRBJ2-3; the TCRdb call, TRBD2, lacks DNA for checking. The CDR3 is 15 amino acids. CDR1 and CDR2 (germline): DFQATT, SNEGSKA (reference sequence). CDR3 amino acids: CSAFTSGSFGDTQYF.

This clonotype ranks as medium-sized in terms of frequency. CDR3 in amino acids: CASSQGGGFYTEAFF. V is TRBV4-1 and J is TRBJ1-1; TCRdb outputs TRBD1, but without DNA this stays unchecked. CDR3 length: 15 residues. Germline CDR1 and CDR2: MGHRA and YSYEKL.

V usage is TRBV7-9 and J usage is TRBJ2-5. CDR3 length: 15 amino acids. CDR1 and CDR2 from the germline V gene are SEHNR and FQNEAQ (reference sequence). CDR3: CASSLVRTEQETQYF.

The genes are TRBV29-1 and TRBJ1-2. The V gene's germline CDR1 is SQVTM and CDR2 ANQGSEA. CDR3 length: 12 residues. The CDR3 here is CSVAETHYGYTF.

By frequency, this clonotype is medium-sized. V gene TRBV11-2 combines with J gene TRBJ1-1; TCRdb selects TRBD1, and the lack of DNA leaves this call unchecked. The CDR3 sequence is 15 residues long. Per germline, CDR1 SGHAT and CDR2 FQNNGV. The CDR3 sequence: CASSSTQGINTEAFF.

The rearrangement links TRBV6-2 or TRBV6-3 to TRBJ1-1; TCRdb indicates TRBD1, and absent DNA this call remains unverified. The CDR3 runs 16 residues. CDR1 and CDR2 from the germline V gene are MNHEY and SVGEGT. CDR3 amino acids: CASSYQVQALNTEAFF.

The CDR3 sequence is CASSLVGVAYNEQFF. The J gene is TRBJ2-1, the V gene TRBV7-2; TCRdb designates TRBD1, a call that cannot be tested without DNA. CDR1 is SGHTA, CDR2 FQGNSA, per germline. CDR3 length equals 15 residues.

According to its frequency, this clonotype is medium-sized. The chain is built from TRBV4-1 and TRBJ1-5; the TCRdb D gene call, TRBD1, has no DNA to confirm it. The CDR3 is 15 residues long. The germline V gene has CDR1 MGHRA and CDR2 YSYEKL. CDR3 sequence reads: CASSQYGQGNQPQHF.

This clonotype shows up as medium-sized by frequency. The V gene is TRBV5-1, the J gene TRBJ1-1; TCRdb designates TRBD1, a call that cannot be tested without DNA. The CDR3 spans 15 residues. Germline CDR1 and CDR2: SGHRS and YFSETQ. This chain's CDR3 is CASSTDRDTNTEAFF.

By frequency, this clonotype registers medium-sized (0.01 to 0.1%). The chain recombines TRBV5-1 with TRBJ2-1; TCRdb's D call of TRBD1 is untestable without DNA. The CDR3 totals 15 residues. The V gene's germline CDR1 is SGHRS and CDR2 YFSETQ. CDR3 protein: CASSYTGGAYDEQFF.

This clonotype is large by frequency. The chain joins TRBV9 to TRBJ1-5; no DNA is available, so the TRBD1 call from TCRdb remains unchecked. The CDR3 is 15 residues long. Looked up from germline, CDR1 is SGDLS and CDR2 is YYNGEE. The chain's CDR3 is CASSATDTYNQPQHF.

The chain uses TRBV3-1 and TRBJ2-4; TCRdb reports TRBD1, a call that lacks DNA to check it against. CDR3 size: 14 residues. CDR1 is LGHDT and CDR2 is YNNKEL in the germline V gene (reference sequence). CDR3 sequence: CASTDRPFQNIQYF. The entire variable domain, with the rest obtained from reference TRBV3-1 and TRBJ2-4, is as follows: DTAVSQTPKYLVTQMGNDKSIKCEQNLGHDTMYWYKQDSKKFLKIMFSYNNKELIINETVPNRFSPKSPDKAHLNLHINSLELGDSAVYFCASTDRPFQNIQYFGAGTRLSVL.

This clonotype is classed as medium-sized (0.01 to 0.1%) by frequency. V and J are TRBV2 and TRBJ1-5; with no DNA, the TCRdb D assignment of TRBD1 cannot be verified. This CDR3 contains 14 residues. Germline V gene data show CDR1 as SNHLY and CDR2 as FYNNEI. The CDR3: CASLGTGEDQPQHF.

The chain's CDR3 is CASSQEAGREELFF. This chain connects TRBV14 to TRBJ1-4. The CDR3 length is 14 residues. From germline, CDR1 is SGHDN and CDR2 FVKESK.

This clonotype counts as medium-sized by frequency. The chain recombines TRBV6-6 with TRBJ2-3; absent DNA, TCRdb's TRBD2 call cannot be checked. This CDR3 comprises 17 residues. The germline gives CDR1 MNHNY, CDR2 SVGAGI (reference sequence). The chain's CDR3 is CASSYSALAGFTDTQYF.

Its frequency marks this clonotype as medium-sized (0.01 to 0.1%). The rearrangement uses TRBV4-1 and TRBJ1-1. CDR1 is MGHRA and CDR2 is YSYEKL in the germline V gene. This CDR3 contains 16 residues. The CDR3 here is CASSQSGQAYLTEAFF.

Measured by frequency, this clonotype is large (0.1 to 1%). This chain joins TRBV7-8 and TRBJ1-1. The CDR3 totals 13 residues. The germline V gene has CDR1 SGHVS and CDR2 FQNEAQ. This CDR3 is CASSLVHGLEAFF.

This clonotype is identified as medium-sized from frequency. The chain is built from TRBV28 and TRBJ2-1; TCRdb reports TRBD2, a call that lacks DNA to check it against. Germline V lookup: CDR1 MDHEN, CDR2 SYDVKM. CDR3 length: 13 amino acids. The chain's CDR3 is CASSFIAGHEQFF.

The CDR3 is CSVYQGDTGELFF. The chain links TRBV29-1 to TRBJ2-2; TCRdb lists TRBD1, though no DNA is available to test this call. From germline, CDR1 is SQVTM and CDR2 ANQGSEA. The CDR3 runs 13 residues.

Frequency places this clonotype as medium-sized. This chain uses TRBV29-1 with TRBJ1-1. This CDR3 has 12 amino acids. The V gene's germline CDR1 is SQVTM and CDR2 ANQGSEA. The CDR3: CSVERIGLEAFF.

This clonotype is classed as medium-sized by frequency. The rearrangement joins TRBV29-1 to TRBJ2-5; no DNA is available, so the TRBD1 call from TCRdb remains unchecked. In germline, CDR1 is SQVTM, CDR2 ANQGSEA. CDR3 length: 17 amino acids. Here the CDR3 reads CSVDGTGGFITQETQYF. Full variable domain (remainder filled in from reference TRBV29-1 and TRBJ2-5): SAVISQKPSRDICQRGTSLTIQCQVDSQVTMMFWYRQQPGQSLTLIATANQGSEATYESGFVIDKFPISRPNLTFSTLTVSNMSPEDSSIYLCSVDGTGGFITQETQYFGPGTRLLVL.

The V call is TRBV5-4, the J call TRBJ2-1; TCRdb selects TRBD2, and the lack of DNA leaves this call unchecked. The CDR3 is 15 residues long. Germline loops: CDR1 SGHNT, CDR2 YYREEE (reference sequence). CDR3 sequence reads: CASSWTSGDLDEQFF.

The chain recombines TRBV5-1 with TRBJ2-1; the D call from TCRdb, TRBD2, cannot be confirmed without DNA. There are 15 residues in the CDR3. Germline V gene data show CDR1 as SGHRS and CDR2 as YFSETQ. The CDR3 region is CASSPVGGEYNEQFF. Filled out from reference TRBV5-1 and TRBJ2-1, the complete variable domain reads KAGVTQTPRYLIKTRGQQVTLSCSPISGHRSVSWYQQTPGQGLQFLFEYFSETQRNKGNFPGRFSGRQFSNSRSEMNVSTLELGDSALYLCASSPVGGEYNEQFFGPGTRLTVL.

This clonotype is called medium-sized based on its frequency. This chain's CDR3 is CSARDSTFPSSYNEQFF. The chain couples TRBV20-1 to TRBJ2-1. The CDR3 loop spans 17 amino acids. CDR1 DFQATT and CDR2 SNEGSKA come from the germline V gene (reference sequence).

In terms of frequency, this clonotype is medium-sized. The chain combines TRBV12-3 or TRBV12-4 with TRBJ2-7; TCRdb picks TRBD1, but there is no DNA to check that call. The CDR3 covers 15 residues. The CDR3 here is CASSSHPAQGYEQYF.

According to its frequency, this clonotype is medium-sized (0.01 to 0.1%). The V call is TRBV27, the J call TRBJ2-2. The CDR3 extends over 14 amino acids. The V gene's germline CDR1 is MNHEY and CDR2 SMNVEV (reference sequence). CDR3 protein: CASSYQGSTGELFF.